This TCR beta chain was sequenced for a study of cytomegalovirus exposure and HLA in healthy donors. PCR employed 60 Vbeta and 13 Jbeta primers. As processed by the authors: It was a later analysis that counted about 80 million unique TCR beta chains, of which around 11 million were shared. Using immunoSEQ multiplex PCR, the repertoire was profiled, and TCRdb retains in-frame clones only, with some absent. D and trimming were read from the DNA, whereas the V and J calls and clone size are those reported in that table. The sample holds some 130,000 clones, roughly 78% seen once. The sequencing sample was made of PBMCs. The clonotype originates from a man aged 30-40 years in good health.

The CDR3 nucleotides are TGTGCCAGCCTGGACAGGGATGTTTCTAACTATGGCTACACCTTC. Protein sequence: CASLDRDVSNYGYTF. The chain employs TRBV28 and TRBJ1-2; 8 bases align to TRBD1. This CDR3 has 15 amino acids. The germline CDR1 and CDR2 sequences are MDHEN and SYDVKM. J lost 0 bases, V lost 8 bases, and 8 bases had no gene match.